The present T cell receptor beta chain was sequenced within a study of blood T cells in healthy people across ages. Study results and caveats: A greater number of naive CD4+ cells and higher diversity distinguished long-lived donors from aged donors. Using unsorted PBMCs precluded a conclusive naive versus antigen-experienced comparison. There was a strong correlation between TCR beta diversity and naive T cell percentage.

Deletions cut 2 bases from V and 0 bases from J, with 9 bases between. This CDR3 contains 15 residues. CDR1 is ENHRY and CDR2 is SYGVKD in the germline V gene. For the second PCR, which ran for about 7 to 12 cycles, a sample-barcoded 5' primer and a J-beta primer mix were used. Each CDR3 protein gets one entry after TCRdb re-called the 5' RACE reads with MiXCR. This table holds about 720,000 distinct CDR3 sequences, about a fifth found once. Each individual donor underwent a draw of ten milliliters of peripheral blood. To note about this clonotype: Its antigen is unknown.

The receptor was isolated from a man aged 70-80 years in good health. The genes are TRBV10-3 and TRBJ2-3; D is unresolved. Sequencing was carried out using blood. The chain's CDR3 is CAISERLTSTDTQYF. As DNA, the CDR3 is TGTGCCATCAGTGAGCGCCTTACAAGCACAGATACGCAGTATTTT.